This TCR beta chain was captured in a study of cytomegalovirus exposure and HLA in healthy donors. PCR amplification relied on 60 Vbeta primers (plus 13 Jbeta primers). TCRdb's copy holds only in-frame clones and misses some; the assay was immunoSEQ multiplex PCR. This repertoire shows some 150,000 clones, approximately 79% found once; its top ten account for about 5.9%. For this clone: The antigen is unknown.

Germline CDR1 is SGHTS and CDR2 is YDEGEE. The CDR3 loop spans 18 amino acids. V lost 7 bases and J lost 6; bases outside the gene matches: 18. Regarding the study as a whole: Researchers catalogued about 160 TCR beta chains as cytomegalovirus-associated.

This chain connects TRBV5-8 to TRBJ2-3, with TRBD2 matching 12 bases. The sample taken for sequencing was PBMCs. The receptor comes from a man over 45 in good health and CMV-seropositive. The CDR3 sequence: CASGRRASGRATADTQYF. As DNA, the CDR3 is TGTGCCAGCGGGAGGCGGGCTAGCGGGAGGGCCACTGCCGATACGCAGTATTTT.